A single sample is the source of the 28 T cell receptor beta chains below, sequenced in a study of blood T cell repertoires in COVID-19 (dated by TCRdb to 2019 to 2021). Libraries were prepared through the immunoSEQ multiplex PCR assay. TCRdb obtained this table from immuneACCESS and retained in-frame rearrangements with V and J assigned. These tables miss some clones; where compared with another copy, unresolved V genes account for less than half of the shortfall, and the remainder is unexplained. Across this sample there are 350,000 to 400,000 clones, with roughly 90% seen only once. More than 0.85% of the sample rests with the top ten. The sequencing sample was made of PBMCs or T cells enriched from blood (not recorded which). Receptors originate from a woman aged 30 to 39 with acute COVID-19.

The V call is TRBV7-6, the J call TRBJ1-1, with a possible D match to TRBD1 (6 bases). Deletions cut 5 bases from V and 0 bases from J, with 13 bases between. Germline lookup yields CDR1 SGHVS and CDR2 FNYEAQ. The CDR3 totals 15 residues. As DNA, the CDR3 is TGTGCCAGCAGCCATAAGGGGGAGATGAACACTGAAGCTTTCTTT. It codes for CASSHKGEMNTEAFF.

The chain carries TRBV29-1 and TRBJ1-5; a weak D match, TRBD1 (5 bases). Germline CDR1 is SQVTM and CDR2 is ANQGSEA. The CDR3 contains 13 residues. The V and J ends lost 1 base and 5 bases respectively, with 9 bases between them. CDR3 residues: CSVEVGGDQPQHF. DNA of the CDR3: TGCAGCGTTGAAGTCGGGGGGGATCAGCCCCAGCATTTT.

The gene calls are TRBV2 and TRBJ2-7, with 8 bases that match TRBD1. The CDR3 contains 14 residues. In germline, CDR1 is SNHLY, CDR2 FYNNEI. With 8 bases clipped from V and 5 bases from J, the junction kept 11 bases outside the gene matches. The CDR3 DNA reads as TGTGCCAGCCGAGGAATGGACAGGGCGCACGAGCAGTACTTC. It translates to CASRGMDRAHEQYF.

The J gene is TRBJ2-7, the V gene TRBV6-5, with D possibly matching TRBD2 (5 bases). V lost 7 bases, J lost 1 base, and 11 bases lay in between. This CDR3 has 13 amino acids. Per the germline V gene, CDR1 is MNHEY and CDR2 is SVGAGI. CDR3 sequence reads: CASTKGVSYEQYF. CDR3 in DNA: TGTGCCAGCACCAAGGGAGTTTCCTACGAGCAGTACTTC.

The chain is built from TRBV29-1 and TRBJ1-1, with 9 positions matching TRBD1. V lost 5 bases to trimming and J lost 5 bases; unmatched junction nucleotides: 6. The CDR3 length is 13 residues. In germline, CDR1 is SQVTM, CDR2 ANQGSEA. CDR3 DNA: TGCAGCGTTTCACAGGGGGCGCAGACTGAAGCTTTCTTT. It translates to CSVSQGAQTEAFF.

The CDR3 loop is CASSRGVVPSDEQFF. The CDR3 DNA reads TGTGCCAGCAGCCGAGGAGTGGTGCCGAGCGATGAGCAGTTCTTC. The rearrangement uses TRBV3-1 (or the pseudogene TRBV3-2) and TRBJ2-1; no reliable D call. CDR1 is LGHDT and CDR2 is YNNKEL in the germline V gene (reference sequence). Trimming removed 4 bases at V and 8 bases at J, with 18 bases between. The CDR3 contains 15 residues.

The chain recombines TRBV27 with TRBJ1-5; 7 nucleotides match TRBD1. This CDR3 has 14 amino acids. Trimming removed 7 bases from V and 7 bases from J; junction bases left unmatched: 10. Germline assignment: CDR1 MNHEY and CDR2 SMNVEV (reference sequence). In DNA form, the CDR3 reads TGTGCCAGCAACAACAGGGGAAGCGGGCAGCCCCAGCATTTT. This codes for CASNNRGSGQPQHF.

This rearrangement joins TRBV29-1 to TRBJ2-7, with D possibly TRBD1 on 5 matching bases. Germline CDR1 SQVTM, CDR2 ANQGSEA. The CDR3 covers 10 residues. V lost 4 bases to trimming and J lost 12 bases, with 13 bases between them. CDR3 in amino acids: CSVGLGPGYF. The CDR3 DNA sequence: TGCAGCGTTGGACTGGGGCCGGGGTACTTC.

The chain couples TRBV15 to TRBJ2-5, with 9 positions matching TRBD2. The germline V gene has CDR1 LNHNV and CDR2 YYDKDF (reference sequence). There are 16 residues in the CDR3. Trimming removed 0 bases from V and 4 bases from J; junction bases left unmatched: 6. The CDR3 protein is CATSRDISGGPETQYF. The CDR3 DNA is TGTGCCACCAGCAGAGATATTAGCGGGGGACCAGAGACCCAGTACTTC.

The CDR3 spells CASSQDRWSGTDTQYF. The CDR3 region has the DNA TGTGCCAGCAGCCAAGACAGGTGGTCGGGCACAGATACGCAGTATTTT. The rearrangement links TRBV5-8 to TRBJ2-3; a possible D gene is TRBD1 (6 bases). The V and J ends lost 4 bases and 1 base respectively, with 16 bases between them. CDR1 and CDR2 (germline): SGHTS, YDEGEE. The CDR3 contains 16 residues.

V usage is TRBV6-4 and J usage is TRBJ2-2; D unclear. The CDR3 is 14 residues long. The ends were cut back, 5 bases at V and 2 bases at J, with 9 bases in the middle. Germline V gene sequence: CDR1 MRHNA, CDR2 SNTAGT. In DNA form, the CDR3 reads TGTGCCAGCAGTTCTGCGGCTAACACCGGGGAGCTGTTTTTT. Translating it yields CASSSAANTGELFF.

The chain employs TRBV7-2 and TRBJ2-3; 7 bases are shared with TRBD2. CDR3 size: 17 residues. Germline lookup yields CDR1 SGHTA and CDR2 FQGNSA. V shed 5 bases and J 1 base; nucleotides not matched to a gene: 12. The CDR3 is CASSGGGLNKGTDTQYF. DNA for the CDR3: TGTGCCAGCAGCGGCGGGGGACTCAATAAAGGCACAGATACGCAGTATTTT.

The chain joins TRBV30 to TRBJ1-2; D remains ambiguous. V gave up 1 base and J gave up 1 base, with 10 bases separating them. The CDR3 totals 14 residues. Germline loops: CDR1 GTSNPN, CDR2 SVGIG (reference sequence). The CDR3 DNA reads as TGTGCCTGGAGTGGAGGGCTGGGTAACTATGGCTACACCTTC. It translates to CAWSGGLGNYGYTF.

The DNA for the CDR3 is TGTGCCAGCAGCTTTAAGGGCCGACTAGCGGGGAAGAACTACAATGAGCAGTTCTTC. It codes for CASSFKGRLAGKNYNEQFF. The chain has TRBV11-2 and TRBJ2-1, with 11 nucleotides matching TRBD2. The CDR3 covers 19 residues. V shed 3 bases and J 3 bases; nucleotides not matched to a gene: 13. Per the germline V gene, CDR1 is SGHAT and CDR2 is FQNNGV.

The chain joins TRBV9 to TRBJ2-7, with 7 bases that match TRBD2. V gave up 3 bases and J gave up 7 bases; unmatched junction bases: 13. Germline assignment: CDR1 SGDLS and CDR2 YYNGEE. This CDR3 comprises 15 residues. CDR3 sequence reads: CASSDRTGTIGEQYF. CDR3 DNA: TGTGCCAGCAGCGACCGGACGGGGACTATCGGAGAGCAGTACTTC. Looking up the rest from reference TRBV9 and TRBJ2-7 gives the full variable domain: DSGVTQTPKHLITATGQRVTLRCSPRSGDLSVYWYQQSLDQGLQFLIQYYNGEERAKGNILERFSAQQFPDLHSELNLSSLELGDSALYFCASSDRTGTIGEQYFGPGTRLTVT.

The chain has TRBV5-8 and TRBJ2-7, with TRBD1 matching over 7 bases. Germline trimming cut 4 bases from V and 3 bases from J; bases unmatched to any gene: 4. The CDR3 has 13 residues. CDR1 is SGHTS, CDR2 YDEGEE, per germline. CDR3 protein: CASSKGQNYEQYF. The CDR3 coding sequence is TGTGCCAGCAGCAAGGGACAGAACTACGAGCAGTACTTC.

The chain joins TRBV7-9 to TRBJ1-4; 7 bases match TRBD1. This CDR3 is 15 amino acids long. With V trimmed by 2 bases and J by 6 bases, 6 bases remained unmatched. CDR1 SEHNR and CDR2 FQNEAQ come from the germline V gene (reference sequence). CDR3 in DNA: TGTGCCAGCAGCTTATATCAAGGGGGCGATGAAAAACTGTTTTTT. Its protein is CASSLYQGGDEKLFF.

The CDR3 loop reads CASSERWDNEAFF. The CDR3 nucleotides read TGTGCCAGCAGTGAACGTTGGGACAATGAAGCTTTCTTT. The chain is built from TRBV6-1 and TRBJ1-1; possible D gene TRBD1, 6 bases. The length of the CDR3 is 13 residues. Germline CDR1 MNHNS, CDR2 SASEGT. V gave up 2 bases and J gave up 7 bases, with 11 bases separating them.

The chain recombines TRBV19 with TRBJ1-1, with D unresolved. Germline assignment: CDR1 LNHDA and CDR2 SQIVND (reference sequence). This CDR3 contains 13 residues. V was pared by 7 bases and J by 2 bases, with 11 bases between. CDR3 protein: CASTKQVNTEAFF. The CDR3 DNA reads as TGTGCCAGTACAAAACAAGTTAACACTGAAGCTTTCTTT.

Written as DNA, the CDR3 is TGTGCCAGCAGTGGAGGCAGGGTGGACAATCAGCCCCAGCATTTT. It encodes CASSGGRVDNQPQHF. The rearrangement joins TRBV2 to TRBJ1-5, with D maybe TRBD1 (5 bases). Germline V gene data show CDR1 as SNHLY and CDR2 as FYNNEI. V shed 4 bases and J shed 3 bases, with 13 bases lying between them. The CDR3 is made up of 15 amino acids.

The chain couples TRBV27 to TRBJ1-5, with D perhaps TRBD1 (6 bases). This CDR3 region has 14 residues. CDR1 and CDR2 (germline): MNHEY, SMNVEV (reference sequence). Trimming removed 4 bases at V and 7 bases at J, with 14 bases between. DNA for the CDR3: TGTGCCAGCAGTTCCCGGGGGGGCGGACAGCCCCAGCATTTT. Translation: CASSSRGGGQPQHF.

This rearrangement joins TRBV5-4 to TRBJ2-3; possibly TRBD1 for D (6 bases). Looked up from germline, CDR1 is SGHNT and CDR2 is YYREEE (reference sequence). The length of the CDR3 is 16 residues. V was shortened by 1 base and J by 1 base, with 13 bases between the two germline ends. CDR3 in amino acids: CASSLRVSGGTDTQYF. CDR3 nucleotides: TGTGCCAGCAGCTTGCGTGTATCAGGGGGCACAGATACGCAGTATTTT. The full variable domain, completed using reference TRBV5-4 and TRBJ2-3, is ETGVTQSPTHLIKTRGQQVTLRCSSQSGHNTVSWYQQALGQGPQFIFQYYREEENGRGNFPPRFSGLQFPNYSSELNVNALELDDSALYLCASSLRVSGGTDTQYFGPGTRLTVL.

The chain uses TRBV7-2 and TRBJ2-1; 7 bases fit TRBD1. Unmatched junction bases numbered 19, after V lost 5 bases and J lost 9 bases. CDR1 is SGHTA, CDR2 FQGNSA, per germline. CDR3 length equals 17 residues. The CDR3 is CASSTTAGGPRGPEQFF. DNA for the CDR3: TGTGCCAGCAGCACTACAGCAGGGGGACCCCGAGGCCCTGAGCAGTTCTTC. The full variable domain, completed using reference TRBV7-2 and TRBJ2-1, is GAGVSQSPSNKVTEKGKDVELRCDPISGHTALYWYRQSLGQGLEFLIYFQGNSAPDKSGLPSDRFSAERTGGSVSTLTIQRTQQEDSAVYLCASSTTAGGPRGPEQFFGPGTRLTVL.

This clone was detected once. This rearrangement joins TRBV19 to TRBJ1-2; TRBD1 might be the D (5 bases). The V end lost 3 bases, the J end lost 2 bases, and 19 bases lay between the germline ends. The CDR3 is 17 residues long. Germline CDR1 reads LNHDA; CDR2 reads SQIVND (reference sequence). The CDR3 nucleotides read TGTGCCAGTAGTATTTCCGCAGACAGACTCTTCAACTATGGCTACACCTTC. The encoded protein is CASSISADRLFNYGYTF.

The V gene is TRBV6-5, the J gene TRBJ1-1, with no clear D. V shed 6 bases and J shed 6 bases, with 8 bases lying between them. The CDR3 is 11 amino acids. Germline CDR1 reads MNHEY; CDR2 reads SVGAGI. The CDR3 protein is CASRSGSEAFF. DNA of the CDR3: TGTGCCAGCAGGTCGGGTTCTGAAGCTTTCTTT.

This clone was seen a handful of times. The rearrangement links TRBV19 to TRBJ2-7; 7 bases agree with TRBD2. Germline assignment: CDR1 LNHDA and CDR2 SQIVND (reference sequence). The CDR3 extends over 15 amino acids. Trimming removed 0 bases from V and 3 bases from J; junction bases left unmatched: 5. Here the CDR3 reads CASSIDGGDLYEQYF. The CDR3 nucleotides read TGTGCCAGTAGTATAGATGGGGGGGACCTCTACGAGCAGTACTTC.

CDR3 loop: CASSSSGGRVSQGYTF. CDR3 nucleotides: TGTGCCAGCAGCTCGTCGGGGGGCAGGGTTTCTCAAGGCTACACCTTC. The V and J genes are TRBV7-9 and TRBJ1-2, with a weak D call TRBD1 (6 bases). CDR3 length: 16 residues. Trimming shortened V by 4 bases and J by 8 bases, and 23 bases separated the two germline ends. CDR1 is SEHNR, CDR2 FQNEAQ, per germline (reference sequence). Supplemented by reference TRBV7-9 and TRBJ1-2, the full variable domain reads DTGVSQNPRHKITKRGQNVTFRCDPISEHNRLYWYRQTLGQGPEFLTYFQNEAQLEKSRLLSDRFSAERPKGSFSTLEIQRTEQGDSAMYLCASSSSGGRVSQGYTFGSGTRLTVV.

This chain connects TRBV6-5 to TRBJ2-2; 7 nucleotides match TRBD1. V shed 6 bases and J 6 bases; nucleotides not matched to a gene: 4. CDR1 and CDR2 (germline): MNHEY, SVGAGI. This CDR3 is built from 13 residues. CDR3 region: CASSGTVPGELFF. The DNA for the CDR3 is TGTGCCAGCAGCGGGACAGTACCCGGGGAGCTGTTTTTT.